The 2 T cell receptor beta chains in this list originate from one sample, sequenced in a study. TCRdb passed the RT-PCR reads through MiXCR, listing each CDR3 protein once. The sample yields about 680,000 distinct CDR3 sequences, approximately 15% seen once. Sequencing input: memory CD4+ T cells from blood. Receptor source: a female donor in good health, serving as a healthy control.

The genes are TRBV5-1 and TRBJ1-1; a possible D gene is TRBD1 (6 bases). Trimming shortened V by 2 bases and J by 8 bases, and 13 bases separated the two germline ends. CDR3 length: 13 residues. From germline, CDR1 is SGHRS and CDR2 YFSETQ. DNA of the CDR3: TGCGCCAGCAGCTTAGAACCACAGGGAGAAGCTTTCTTT. This codes for CASSLEPQGEAFF.

This clonotype was seen only a few times. V usage is TRBV7-9 and J usage is TRBJ2-5; TRBD2 is a possible D gene (6 bases). With 4 bases removed from V and 2 bases from J, the gap between germline ends came to 14 bases. CDR3 size: 15 residues. Germline V CDR1 and CDR2: SEHNR, FQNEAQ (reference sequence). The CDR3 sequence is CASSSQGGRQETQYF. DNA for the CDR3: TGTGCCAGCAGCTCCCAGGGTGGGAGGCAAGAGACCCAGTACTTC.